This passage covers 9 T cell receptor beta chains from one sample sequenced in a study of T cell repertoires in cytomegalovirus infection. Each CDR3 protein gets one entry after TCRdb re-called the reads with MiXCR. Here the sample spans 300,000 to 400,000 distinct CDR3 sequences, about 27% being singletons. No antigen has been identified for these receptors. The sample here was cultured PBMCs, taken from culture after CMV antigen stimulation. Receptors were obtained from a human donor in good health (CMV status not recorded). Some clones in this sample may be carry-over from other donors' samples.

The J gene is TRBJ1-2, the V gene TRBV28, with D tentatively TRBD1 (6 bases). CDR1 MDHEN and CDR2 SYDVKM come from the germline V gene. V dropped 6 bases and J dropped 2 bases, with 19 bases sitting between them. This CDR3 contains 16 residues. The CDR3 DNA sequence: TGTGCCAGCAGGGACCGGGGGGGCCGACTAAACTATGGCTACACCTTC. This encodes CASRDRGGRLNYGYTF.

In its sample, this clonotype was seen many times. The chain couples TRBV4-1 to TRBJ1-2, with D possibly TRBD1 on 6 matching bases. Germline V CDR1 and CDR2: MGHRA, YSYEKL. The CDR3 runs 14 residues. V lost 1 base and J lost 6, with 12 bases in between. CDR3 DNA: TGCGCCAGCAGCCAAGTTACAGGGAGCCATGGCTACACCTTC. Translation: CASSQVTGSHGYTF.

J is TRBJ2-7 and V is TRBV7-8; D tentatively reads TRBD1 or TRBD2 (5 bases each). In germline, CDR1 is SGHVS, CDR2 FQNEAQ. The CDR3 loop spans 17 amino acids. The germline V and J ends were trimmed by 5 bases and 1 base, with 21 bases remaining between them. CDR3 sequence (DNA): TGTGCCAGCAGCCCGACCCCATCGGGACGGACTTCCTACGAGCAGTACTTC. It translates to CASSPTPSGRTSYEQYF.

This chain joins TRBV7-2 and TRBJ1-3; D is unresolved. The CDR3 covers 15 residues. Germline assignment: CDR1 SGHTA and CDR2 FQGNSA. V was shortened by 3 bases and J by 3 bases, with 12 bases between the two germline ends. Here the CDR3 reads CASSFQAADGNTIYF. CDR3 in DNA: TGTGCCAGCAGCTTTCAGGCCGCGGATGGAAACACCATATATTTT. The full variable domain, rest sourced from reference TRBV7-2 and TRBJ1-3, is GAGVSQSPSNKVTEKGKDVELRCDPISGHTALYWYRQSLGQGLEFLIYFQGNSAPDKSGLPSDRFSAERTGGSVSTLTIQRTQQEDSAVYLCASSFQAADGNTIYFGEGSWLTVV.

The chain uses TRBV7-2 and TRBJ2-3; D is ambiguous. Germline V gene data show CDR1 as SGHTA and CDR2 as FQGNSA. This CDR3 has 16 amino acids. Trimming cost V 3 bases and J 1 base, with 14 bases left between them. CDR3: CASSFGRKSGTDTQYF. The CDR3 region has the DNA TGTGCCAGCAGCTTCGGAAGGAAGTCTGGCACAGATACGCAGTATTTT.

As for this clonotype: A read error may produce the germline difference seen at one junction end. This rearrangement joins TRBV7-6 to TRBJ1-3, with TRBD1 matching 7 bases. Germline V gives CDR1 SGHVS, CDR2 FNYEAQ. The length of the CDR3 is 17 residues. The CDR3 sequence: CASSYHRGPHSGTTIYF. CDR3 sequence (DNA): TGTGCTAGCAGCTACCACAGGGGCCCTCACTCTGGAACCACCATATATTTT.

The chain combines TRBV7-3 with TRBJ1-1; a possible D gene is TRBD1 (5 bases). Between the trimmed V and J ends, which lost 5 bases and 0 bases, there was a span of 19 bases. The CDR3 has 17 amino acids. Germline CDR1 SGHTA, CDR2 FQGTGA. The CDR3 coding sequence is TGTGCCAGCAGCCCCAAGGGACGGACGGCCCTGAACACTGAAGCTTTCTTT. This encodes CASSPKGRTALNTEAFF.

Ten or more counts support this clonotype. This chain connects TRBV7-6 to TRBJ2-5; TRBD2 matches 10 bases. The V gene's germline CDR1 is SGHVS and CDR2 FNYEAQ. The junction had 3 bases not matched to a gene; V was cut back by 1 base and J by 7 bases. The CDR3 contains 14 residues. CDR3 in amino acids: CASSLELAGPTQYF. In nucleotides, the CDR3 is TGTGCCAGCAGCTTAGAACTAGCGGGACCGACCCAGTACTTC.

The genes are TRBV7-9 and TRBJ2-5; 9 bases line up with TRBD2. The CDR3 loop spans 14 amino acids. V trimming: 2 bases; J trimming: 3 bases; junction bases outside the gene matches: 1. The V gene's germline CDR1 is SEHNR and CDR2 FQNEAQ (reference sequence). The CDR3 reads CASSLPSGKETQYF. As DNA, the CDR3 is TGTGCCAGCAGCTTACCTAGCGGGAAAGAGACCCAGTACTTC. The full variable domain, in which reference TRBV7-9 and TRBJ2-5 provide the parts outside the CDR3, is DTGVSQNPRHKITKRGQNVTFRCDPISEHNRLYWYRQTLGQGPEFLTYFQNEAQLEKSRLLSDRFSAERPKGSFSTLEIQRTEQGDSAMYLCASSLPSGKETQYFGPGTRLLVL.